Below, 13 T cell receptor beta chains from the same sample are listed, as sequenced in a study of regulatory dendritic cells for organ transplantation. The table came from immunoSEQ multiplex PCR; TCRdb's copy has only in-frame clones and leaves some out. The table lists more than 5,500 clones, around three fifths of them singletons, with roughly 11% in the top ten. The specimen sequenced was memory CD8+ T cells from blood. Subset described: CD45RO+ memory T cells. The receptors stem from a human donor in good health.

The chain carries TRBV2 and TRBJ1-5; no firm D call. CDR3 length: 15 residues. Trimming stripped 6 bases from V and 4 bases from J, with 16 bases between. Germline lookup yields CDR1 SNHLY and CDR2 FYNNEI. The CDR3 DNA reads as TGTGCCAGCAGCCCTCGCCCCATCGGTAATCAGCCCCAGCATTTT. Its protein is CASSPRPIGNQPQHF.

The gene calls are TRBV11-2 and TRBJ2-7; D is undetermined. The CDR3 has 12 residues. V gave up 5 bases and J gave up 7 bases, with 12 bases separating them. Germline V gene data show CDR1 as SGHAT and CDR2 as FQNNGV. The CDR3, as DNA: TGTGCCAGCAGCCCCGGCAGGCTGGAGCAGTACTTC. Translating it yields CASSPGRLEQYF.

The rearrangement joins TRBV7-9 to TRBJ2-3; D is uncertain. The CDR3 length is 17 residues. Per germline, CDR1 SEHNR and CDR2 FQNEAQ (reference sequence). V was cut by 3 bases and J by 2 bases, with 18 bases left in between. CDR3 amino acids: CASSFPIASIHTDTQYF. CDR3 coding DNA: TGTGCCAGCAGCTTCCCAATCGCGTCGATCCACACAGATACGCAGTATTTT.

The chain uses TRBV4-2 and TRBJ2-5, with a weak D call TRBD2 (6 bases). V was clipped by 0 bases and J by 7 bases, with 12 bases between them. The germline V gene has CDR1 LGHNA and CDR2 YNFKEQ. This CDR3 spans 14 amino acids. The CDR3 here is CASSQEGEVGTQYF. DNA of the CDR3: TGTGCCAGCAGCCAAGAAGGGGAGGTAGGGACCCAGTACTTC.

CDR3 in amino acids: CASSVVETAYNEQFF. CDR3 DNA: TGTGCCAGCAGCGTAGTCGAGACAGCCTACAATGAGCAGTTCTTC. The chain couples TRBV9 to TRBJ2-1; the D gene is possibly TRBD1 (5 bases). The germline V gene has CDR1 SGDLS and CDR2 YYNGEE. V was trimmed by 0 bases and J by 2 bases, leaving 9 bases between them. The CDR3 is 15 amino acids.

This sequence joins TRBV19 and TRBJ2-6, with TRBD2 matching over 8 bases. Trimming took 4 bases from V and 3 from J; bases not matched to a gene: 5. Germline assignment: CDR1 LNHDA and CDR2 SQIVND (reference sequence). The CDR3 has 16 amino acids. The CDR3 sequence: CASSSRGGLGANVLTF. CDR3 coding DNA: TGTGCCAGTAGTAGTCGGGGGGGCCTTGGGGCCAACGTCCTGACTTTC.

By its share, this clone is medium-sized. CDR3 in amino acids: CASSQVWTEGYNEQFF. CDR3 in DNA: TGTGCCAGCAGCCAAGTCTGGACCGAGGGTTACAATGAGCAGTTCTTC. V gene TRBV4-2 combines with J gene TRBJ2-1; perhaps TRBD2 as D (5 bases). Trimming took off 1 base at V and 4 bases at J, with 14 bases between the two ends. The length of the CDR3 is 16 residues. CDR1 and CDR2 from the germline V gene are LGHNA and YNFKEQ.

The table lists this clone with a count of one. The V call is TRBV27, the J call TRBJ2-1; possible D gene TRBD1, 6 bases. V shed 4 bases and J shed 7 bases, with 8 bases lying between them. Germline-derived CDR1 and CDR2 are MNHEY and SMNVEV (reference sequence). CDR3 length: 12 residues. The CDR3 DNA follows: TGTGCCAGCAGTTCACAGGGAAATGAGCAGTTCTTC. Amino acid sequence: CASSSQGNEQFF.

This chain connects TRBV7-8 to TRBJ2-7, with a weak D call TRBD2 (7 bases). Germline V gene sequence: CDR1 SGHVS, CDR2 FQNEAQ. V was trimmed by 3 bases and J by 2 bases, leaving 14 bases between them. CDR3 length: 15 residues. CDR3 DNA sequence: TGTGCCAGCAGCTTGTGGCGGGGGCCTACCTACGAGCAGTACTTC. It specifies CASSLWRGPTYEQYF.

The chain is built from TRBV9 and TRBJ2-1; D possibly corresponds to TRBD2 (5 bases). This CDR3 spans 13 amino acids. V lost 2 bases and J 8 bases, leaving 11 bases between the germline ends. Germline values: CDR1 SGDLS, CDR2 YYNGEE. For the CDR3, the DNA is TGTGCCAGCAGCGTGGTAGAGGGTTATGAGCAGTTCTTC. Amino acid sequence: CASSVVEGYEQFF.

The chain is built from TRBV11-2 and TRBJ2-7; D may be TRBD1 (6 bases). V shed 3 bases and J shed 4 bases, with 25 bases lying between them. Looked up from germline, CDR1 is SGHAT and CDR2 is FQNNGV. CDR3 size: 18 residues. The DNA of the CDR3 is TGTGCCAGCAGCTTCGCGTCCCGGGACGAAAGGGGGTTTTACGAGCAGTACTTC. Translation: CASSFASRDERGFYEQYF.

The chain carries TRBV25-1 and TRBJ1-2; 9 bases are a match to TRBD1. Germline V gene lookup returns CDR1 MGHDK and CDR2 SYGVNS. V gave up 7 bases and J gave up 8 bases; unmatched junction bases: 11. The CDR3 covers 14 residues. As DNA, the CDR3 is TGTGCCAGCACTCGGGGGACAGGGATGGGAGGCTACACCTTC. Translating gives CASTRGTGMGGYTF.

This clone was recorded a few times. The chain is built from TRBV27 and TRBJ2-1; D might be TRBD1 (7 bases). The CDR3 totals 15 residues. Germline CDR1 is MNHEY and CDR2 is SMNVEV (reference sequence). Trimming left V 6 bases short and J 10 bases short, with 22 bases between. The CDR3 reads CASRTSGQRVREQFF. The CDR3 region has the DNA TGTGCCAGCAGGACATCGGGACAGCGGGTTCGCGAGCAGTTCTTC.